This T cell receptor beta chain derives from a study of Ad26.COV2.S vaccination and SARS-CoV-2 variants (dated by TCRdb to the early 2020s). Some background on the complete study: Donors in the vaccine arm were drawn from COV1001, a multicentre, randomized, double-blind, placebo-controlled phase I-IIa trial testing Ad26.COV2.S in healthy adults. Ad26.COV2.S was administered intramuscularly at 5 x 10^10 or 1 x 10^11 viral particles, either as a single shot or as two shots given 56 days apart. TCRbeta repertoire sequencing served as the tool for gauging how specific and how broad the SARS-CoV-2-reactive T cell receptors were following Ad26.COV2.S vaccination. A total of around 32 samples were included in the TCR-sequenced set, comprising approximately 20 Ad26.COV2.S vaccine recipients, 5 placebo recipients and 8 SARS-CoV-2 convalescent individuals. Trial participants were randomized into five groups of five, in which low-dose or high-dose Ad26.COV2.S was given once or twice, or placebo was given on both occasions. Investigators did not know the trial group allocation while performing experiments and assessing outcomes. Overall study results and their limits: The study was not powered to compare responses between vaccine doses or regimens. The authors noted that total T cell responses may have been underestimated by the TCR breadth and depth analyses. Ad26.COV2.S recipients had higher spike-specific TCR breadth than placebo recipients (P = 0.0014). Comparable non-spike TCR breadth was observed between vaccine and placebo recipients, consistent with only spike being contained in the vaccine. After vaccination, spike-specific CD8+ and CD4+ T cell responses were reported to show substantial breadth.

The treatment or condition label corresponds to: some 20 received Ad26.COV2.S at low or high dose, single or two shots; 5 received placebo; per-sample allocation not given. Repertoires of vaccine and placebo recipients were sequenced from samples collected on day 63 after the first injection. Cohort 1b enrolled around 24 adults aged 18-55 years at a single site in Boston, USA, between 29 July and 7 August 2020. Ad26.COV2.S consisted of a replication-incompetent adenovirus type 26 vector by which a prefusion-stabilized SARS-CoV-2 spike protein from the original Wuhan strain was expressed. Comments on this clone: It lacks a known antigen. No much larger clonotype is one base removed from it; base qualities were not supplied.

The CDR3 contains 12 residues, cysteine and phenylalanine counted. Here the CDR3 DNA is all that survives: 36 bases in frame from base 1. V was cut back by 1 base and J by 5 bases, leaving a gap of 3 bases between them. Taken from the germline V gene, the CDR1 and CDR2 loops are SNHLY and FYNNEI. The immunoSEQ Assay was the method used to sequence TCRbeta CDR3 regions. After extraction, genomic DNA underwent amplification by bias-controlled multiplex PCR, followed by high-throughput sequencing. The original methods were these. Collapsing and filtering of sequences were performed to quantify the absolute abundance of each unique TCRbeta CDR3 region. T cell fraction was estimated by normalizing TCRbeta template counts to usable DNA, which was measured by amplifying reference genes present in all nucleated cells. Repertoire TCRs were annotated as SARS-CoV-2-specific when V gene, CDR3 amino acid sequence and J gene were exactly matched to a known reactive TCR set. The reference SARS-CoV-2 TCR set was obtained from MIRA and was filtered for enrichment in COVID-19-positive ImmuneCODE repertoires, whereby public or cross-reactive TCRs were removed. Using the MIRA antigens, annotated TCRs were further analysed by specific ORF or by position within an ORF. Depth was the summed frequency of annotated unique rearrangements, while breadth was defined as annotated unique rearrangements over total unique productive rearrangements. Group comparisons of TCR breadth used two-sided Wilcoxon rank-sum tests. The table was pulled from immuneACCESS by TCRdb, which kept in-frame rearrangements only. Such tables lose some clones; where checked, under half of the loss comes from unresolved V genes, and the rest has no known cause. Clone size and V and J calls were adopted from that table, with D and trimming inferred from the DNA. The sample data list 350,000 to 400,000 clones, and 88% of these were observed just once. The top ten clonotypes cover 3% to 3.5% of the sample.

This clonotype originated in a person between 18 and 65 years old who received the Ad26.COV2.S COVID-19 vaccine or a placebo. The rearranged chain carries TRBV2 and TRBJ2-1; there is no confident call for the D gene. Sequencing was performed on peripheral blood, taken in a trial of Ad26.COV2.S vaccine versus placebo. The sequenced DNA is TGTGCCAGCAGTGAAGGGGACAATGAGCAGTTCTTC. Translated, this gives CASSEGDNEQFF.